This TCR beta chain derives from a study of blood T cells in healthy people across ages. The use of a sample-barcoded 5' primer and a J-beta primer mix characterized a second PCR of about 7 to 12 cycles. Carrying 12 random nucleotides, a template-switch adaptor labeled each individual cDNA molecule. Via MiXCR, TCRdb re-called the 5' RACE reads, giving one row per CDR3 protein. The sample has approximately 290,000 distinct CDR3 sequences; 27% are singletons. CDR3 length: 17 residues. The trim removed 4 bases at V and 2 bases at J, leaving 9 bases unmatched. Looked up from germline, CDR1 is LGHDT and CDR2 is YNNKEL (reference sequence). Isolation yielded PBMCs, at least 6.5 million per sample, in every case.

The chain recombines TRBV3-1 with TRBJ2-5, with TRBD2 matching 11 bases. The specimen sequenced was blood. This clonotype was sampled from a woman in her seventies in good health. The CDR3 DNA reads TGTGCCAGCAGCCCCGGGACTAGCGGAGGGGCTCAAGAGACCCAGTACTTC. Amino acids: CASSPGTSGGAQETQYF.